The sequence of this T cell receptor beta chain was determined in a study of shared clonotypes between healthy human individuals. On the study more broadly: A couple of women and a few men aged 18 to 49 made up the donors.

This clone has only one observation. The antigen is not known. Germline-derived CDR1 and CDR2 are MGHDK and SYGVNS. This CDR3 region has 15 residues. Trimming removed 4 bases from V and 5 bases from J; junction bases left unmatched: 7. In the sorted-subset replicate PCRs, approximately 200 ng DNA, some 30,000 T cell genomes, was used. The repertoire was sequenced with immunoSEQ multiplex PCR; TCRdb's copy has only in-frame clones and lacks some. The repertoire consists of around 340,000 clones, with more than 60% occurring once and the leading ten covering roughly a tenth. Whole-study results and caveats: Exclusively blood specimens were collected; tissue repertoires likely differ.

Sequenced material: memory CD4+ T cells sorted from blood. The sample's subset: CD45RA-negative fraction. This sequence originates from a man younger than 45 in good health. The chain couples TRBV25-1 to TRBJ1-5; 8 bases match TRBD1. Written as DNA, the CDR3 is TGTGCCAGCAGTGCCTCGACAGGGGCATATCAGCCCCAGCATTTT. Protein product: CASSASTGAYQPQHF.